One sample yielded the 28 T cell receptor beta chains listed below, sequenced in a study of blood T cell repertoires in COVID-19. This table comes from immunoSEQ multiplex PCR, and its TCRdb copy is limited to in-frame clones, with some not included. The repertoire consists of 200,000 to 300,000 clones, with around 86% occurring once and the leading ten covering 8.5% to 10%. Sequenced: peripheral blood. The receptors stem from a middle-aged man who had recovered from COVID-19.

This chain uses TRBV7-9 with TRBJ2-1; 8 nucleotides align to TRBD2. Germline V gives CDR1 SEHNR, CDR2 FQNEAQ (reference sequence). The CDR3 is 18 residues long. After removal of 0 bases from V and 2 bases from J, the junction contained 9 bases not matched to a gene. CDR3 in amino acids: CASSLAASVAGTYNEQFF. The CDR3 coding sequence is TGTGCCAGCAGCTTAGCGGCGTCGGTAGCGGGAACCTACAATGAGCAGTTCTTC.

V and J are TRBV7-8 and TRBJ2-7; TRBD2 matches 10 bases. V gave up 5 bases and J gave up 4 bases; unmatched junction bases: 8. The CDR3 is 15 amino acids. CDR1 and CDR2 from the germline V gene are SGHVS and FQNEAQ. CDR3 nucleotide sequence: TGTGCCAGCAGCGCCAGGACTAGCGGATATTACGAGCAGTACTTC. The encoded protein is CASSARTSGYYEQYF.

The chain joins TRBV27 to TRBJ2-3; possible D gene TRBD2, 5 bases. The CDR3 totals 16 residues. Per the germline V gene, CDR1 is MNHEY and CDR2 is SMNVEV (reference sequence). V was shortened by 3 bases and J by 1 base, with 14 bases between the two germline ends. This CDR3 is CASSFSARGGTDTQYF. In nucleotides, the CDR3 is TGTGCCAGCAGTTTCAGCGCCCGGGGAGGCACAGATACGCAGTATTTT.

This chain links TRBV18 with TRBJ2-1; 9 bases align to TRBD1. This CDR3 has 18 amino acids. The J segment lost 2 bases and the V segment lost 3 bases, leaving 11 bases of the junction unmatched. Germline CDR1 KGHSH, CDR2 LQKENI. The CDR3 sequence is CASSPLGAGTGTYNEQFF. For the CDR3, the DNA is TGTGCCAGCTCACCTCTTGGGGCCGGGACAGGGACCTACAATGAGCAGTTCTTC.

In nucleotides, the CDR3 is TGTGCCAGCAGCTTGGAGGGTCAGGGGGCTCAGCCCCAGCATTTT. It is translated as CASSLEGQGAQPQHF. The rearrangement joins TRBV5-6 to TRBJ1-5; TRBD1 aligns across 8 bases. This CDR3 spans 15 amino acids. V was clipped by 0 bases and J by 6 bases; unmatched bases: 5. Per germline, CDR1 SGHDT and CDR2 YYEEEE. Combining the CDR3 with reference TRBV5-6 and TRBJ1-5 gives the whole variable domain DAGVTQSPTHLIKTRGQQVTLRCSPKSGHDTVSWYQQALGQGPQFIFQYYEEEERQRGNFPDRFSGHQFPNYSSELNVNALLLGDSALYLCASSLEGQGAQPQHFGDGTRLSIL.

The chain links TRBV12-3 or TRBV12-4 to TRBJ2-7, with 7 bases that match TRBD2. The ends lost 3 bases at V and 3 bases at J; junction bases unmatched: 2. The CDR3 consists of 13 residues. The CDR3 DNA reads TGTGCCAGCAGTTTTCCGGGGGGCTACGAGCAGTACTTC. Its translation: CASSFPGGYEQYF.

In this sample, this clone turned up once. The chain joins TRBV7-2 to TRBJ2-7; 7 nucleotides line up with TRBD2. The V segment lost 5 bases and the J segment 4 bases; nucleotides outside the gene matches: 8. Germline lookup yields CDR1 SGHTA and CDR2 FQGNSA. The CDR3 contains 14 residues. The CDR3, as DNA: TGTGCCAGCAGCCAGAGGCCCGGGGGGTACGAGCAGTACTTC. Protein sequence: CASSQRPGGYEQYF.

This chain joins TRBV2 and TRBJ1-2; D is possibly TRBD1 (6 bases). Trimming shortened V by 6 bases and J by 7 bases, and 27 bases separated the two germline ends. This CDR3 is 17 amino acids long. The germline V gene has CDR1 SNHLY and CDR2 FYNNEI. The CDR3 DNA reads TGTGCCAGCAGGGCTATCGGCATTGGGATGGGGGCGGGTGGCTACACCTTC. It encodes CASRAIGIGMGAGGYTF.

A note on this clone: One end of the junction is discordant with germline, which a read error may explain. The V gene is TRBV3-1 (or the pseudogene TRBV3-2), the J gene TRBJ2-4; 10 bases fit TRBD2. This CDR3 comprises 19 residues. Per germline, CDR1 LGHDT and CDR2 YNNKEL (reference sequence). The CDR3 protein is CPSSQVPSGGGGPKNIQYF. CDR3 nucleotide sequence: TGTCCCAGCAGCCAAGTCCCTAGCGGGGGAGGGGGGCCCAAAAACATTCAGTACTTC.

This clone has a handful of counts. The chain employs TRBV2 and TRBJ1-1; D unresolved. The CDR3 sequence is 11 residues long. The ends were cut back, 4 bases at V and 5 bases at J, with 5 bases in the middle. Germline CDR1 and CDR2: SNHLY and FYNNEI. CDR3 nucleotide sequence: TGTGCCAGCAGTGGGAGTACTGAAGCTTTCTTT. Translating it yields CASSGSTEAFF.

The rearrangement uses TRBV29-1 and TRBJ1-2; D might be TRBD1 (6 bases). The CDR3 extends over 13 amino acids. Germline V gene sequence: CDR1 SQVTM, CDR2 ANQGSEA. Between the trimmed V and J ends, which lost 2 bases and 2 bases, there was a span of 9 bases. CDR3: CSVEQGRNYGYTF. The DNA for the CDR3 is TGCAGCGTTGAACAGGGGAGAAACTATGGCTACACCTTC.

This clone was recorded once. The genes are TRBV7-2 and TRBJ2-7, with D perhaps matching TRBD2 (6 bases). Germline CDR1 and CDR2: SGHTA and FQGNSA. V lost 4 bases and J 0 bases, leaving 10 bases between the germline ends. The CDR3 length is 14 residues. The CDR3 loop reads CASSSVGSSYEQYF. DNA for the CDR3: TGTGCCAGCAGCTCTGTCGGGAGCTCCTACGAGCAGTACTTC.

A few counts support this clone. The chain is built from TRBV21-1 and TRBJ2-7; the DNA was not used to check the table's D call, TRBD1. TRBV21-1 is marked as a pseudogene. The CDR3 is 14 amino acids. The CDR3 reads CASSKRRVGYEQYF. CDR3 coding DNA: TGTGCCAGCAGCAAACGCAGGGTTGGCTACGAGCAGTACTTC.

The chain has TRBV18 and TRBJ2-7, with 11 bases matching TRBD2. V shed 6 bases and J 0 bases; nucleotides not matched to a gene: 4. The CDR3 runs 15 residues. From germline, CDR1 is KGHSH and CDR2 LQKENI. The CDR3 loop reads CASSATSGISYEQYF. CDR3 nucleotide sequence: TGTGCCAGCTCCGCGACTAGCGGGATCTCCTACGAGCAGTACTTC.

The CDR3 DNA follows: TGCGCCAGCAGCTTGGTTGGGACAGAAGAGACCCAGTACTTC. This translates into CASSLVGTEETQYF. V usage is TRBV5-1 and J usage is TRBJ2-5; 7 bases match TRBD1. The length of the CDR3 is 14 residues. V gave up 0 bases and J gave up 3 bases; unmatched junction bases: 2. Per the germline V gene, CDR1 is SGHRS and CDR2 is YFSETQ.

This chain uses TRBV19 with TRBJ1-2, with D hard to call. The CDR3 is made up of 15 amino acids. V was clipped by 7 bases and J by 8 bases, with 23 bases between them. Germline-derived CDR1 and CDR2 are LNHDA and SQIVND (reference sequence). This chain's CDR3 is CASTPWVDGMGGYTF. The CDR3 nucleotides read TGTGCCAGTACCCCTTGGGTGGACGGGATGGGCGGCTACACCTTC. The full variable domain, its missing parts supplied by reference TRBV19 and TRBJ1-2, is DGGITQSPKYLFRKEGQNVTLSCEQNLNHDAMYWYRQDPGQGLRLIYYSQIVNDFQKGDIAEGYSVSREKKESFPLTVTSAQKNPTAFYLCASTPWVDGMGGYTFGSGTRLTVV.

V usage is TRBV6-6 and J usage is TRBJ2-2, with 7 bases aligning to TRBD2. Germline loops: CDR1 MNHNY, CDR2 SVGAGI (reference sequence). The CDR3 extends over 15 amino acids. V was clipped by 2 bases and J by 4 bases; unmatched bases: 4. CDR3 coding DNA: TGTGCCAGCAGTTACCTGACTAGCAGCACCGGGGAGCTGTTTTTT. Its translation is CASSYLTSSTGELFF.

V usage is TRBV19 and J usage is TRBJ1-6; 7 nucleotides align to TRBD1. Germline values: CDR1 LNHDA, CDR2 SQIVND (reference sequence). This CDR3 spans 17 amino acids. V was pared by 5 bases and J by 7 bases, with 14 bases of the junction left unmatched. In DNA form, the CDR3 reads TGTGCCAGTAGTCTCCCCCGACAGGGCAGTTTGAATTCACCCCTCCACTTT. It translates to CASSLPRQGSLNSPLHF.

This chain connects TRBV19 to TRBJ1-2; no reliable D call. The CDR3 has 12 amino acids. V dropped 10 bases and J dropped 0 bases, with 9 bases sitting between them. Looked up from germline, CDR1 is LNHDA and CDR2 is SQIVND (reference sequence). The CDR3: CATTRANYGYTF. Here the CDR3 DNA reads TGTGCCACCACCCGGGCTAACTATGGCTACACCTTC.

The chain employs TRBV10-1 and TRBJ1-1; the match to TRBD1 covers 8 bases. J lost 11 bases, V lost 3 bases, and 8 bases had no gene match. The length of the CDR3 is 13 residues. Germline V gives CDR1 WNHNN, CDR2 SYGVQD (reference sequence). CDR3 region: CASSEAGGLGAFF. CDR3 in DNA: TGCGCCAGCAGTGAAGCAGGGGGCTTGGGGGCTTTCTTT.

The chain combines TRBV7-2 with TRBJ2-7; a weak D match, TRBD1 (6 bases). From germline, CDR1 is SGHTA and CDR2 FQGNSA. Trimming took 0 bases from V and 1 from J, leaving 10 bases between them. The CDR3 loop spans 15 amino acids. The CDR3 reads CASSLADRGSYEQYF. The DNA for the CDR3 is TGTGCCAGCAGCTTAGCGGACAGAGGGTCCTACGAGCAGTACTTC.

CDR3 region: CASSQGRAGANTGELFF. The CDR3 coding sequence is TGCGCCAGCAGCCAAGGTCGGGCGGGCGCGAACACCGGGGAGCTGTTTTTT. The chain recombines TRBV4-1 with TRBJ2-2; D is perhaps TRBD2 (5 bases). Germline loops: CDR1 MGHRA, CDR2 YSYEKL. Trimming stripped 1 base from V and 0 bases from J, with 12 bases between. The CDR3 runs 17 residues.

This rearrangement joins TRBV19 to TRBJ2-4; 7 positions agree with TRBD2. Germline V gene data show CDR1 as LNHDA and CDR2 as SQIVND (reference sequence). V dropped 3 bases and J dropped 9; count of bases not matched to a gene: 8. This CDR3 is 14 amino acids long. The CDR3 spells CASSIVGGPRIQYF. CDR3 coding DNA: TGTGCCAGTAGTATTGTGGGAGGGCCGCGCATTCAGTACTTC.

This clone has ten or more counts. The chain has TRBV27 and TRBJ1-1; D ambiguous. Between the trimmed V and J ends, which lost 4 bases and 5 bases, there was a span of 14 bases. Germline CDR1 is MNHEY and CDR2 is SMNVEV (reference sequence). The length of the CDR3 is 14 residues. The DNA of the CDR3 is TGTGCCAGCAGTTCCTACGCAGGTGGTACTGAAGCTTTCTTT. It specifies CASSSYAGGTEAFF.

The genes are TRBV5-4 and TRBJ1-4; tentative D call: TRBD1 (5 bases). The V gene's germline CDR1 is SGHNT and CDR2 YYREEE (reference sequence). Trimming left V 3 bases short and J 8 bases short, with 17 bases between. The CDR3 extends over 15 amino acids. The CDR3 reads CASSSKDSSAEKLFF. DNA for the CDR3: TGTGCCAGCAGCTCCAAAGACAGTTCGGCCGAAAAACTGTTTTTT. Supplemented by reference TRBV5-4 and TRBJ1-4, the full variable domain reads ETGVTQSPTHLIKTRGQQVTLRCSSQSGHNTVSWYQQALGQGPQFIFQYYREEENGRGNFPPRFSGLQFPNYSSELNVNALELDDSALYLCASSSKDSSAEKLFFGSGTQLSVL.

This chain uses TRBV29-1 with TRBJ1-1, with D perhaps TRBD1 (5 bases). The V end was cut by 7 bases, the J end by 5 bases, with 20 bases between. CDR3 size: 14 residues. Germline-derived CDR1 and CDR2 are SQVTM and ANQGSEA. The CDR3 region is CSGGGGVGLTEAFF. CDR3 coding DNA: TGCAGCGGCGGGGGGGGAGTAGGTCTGACTGAAGCTTTCTTT.

The chain carries TRBV27 and TRBJ2-1, with D tentatively TRBD1 (6 bases). Germline-derived CDR1 and CDR2 are MNHEY and SMNVEV (reference sequence). The CDR3 has 15 amino acids. The V and J ends lost 3 bases and 0 bases respectively, with 9 bases between them. In DNA form, the CDR3 reads TGTGCCAGCAGTTTCGACAGGAGCTCCTACAATGAGCAGTTCTTC. Translated, it gives CASSFDRSSYNEQFF.

CDR3 in amino acids: CASSRGQGGNYGYTF. Written as DNA, the CDR3 is TGTGCCAGTAGTCGCGGACAGGGGGGAAACTATGGCTACACCTTC. The V gene is TRBV19, the J gene TRBJ1-2, with 10 bases that match TRBD1. The CDR3 contains 15 residues. With 5 bases clipped from V and 2 bases from J, the junction kept 5 bases outside the gene matches. Germline lookup yields CDR1 LNHDA and CDR2 SQIVND (reference sequence).